This TCR beta chain was obtained from a study of graft-versus-host responses after intestinal transplantation. Study information: After anti-thymocyte globulin induction, recipients took tacrolimus and steroids for around three years.

The CDR3 sequence is 13 residues long. V lost 5 bases to trimming and J lost 5 bases, with 10 bases between them. CDR1 and CDR2 from the germline V gene are SEHNR and FQNEAQ (reference sequence). The protocol was immunoSEQ multiplex PCR, while the TCRdb copy is restricted to in-frame clones and leaves out a portion. This sample yields around 19,000 clones, of which 40% to 50% are seen a single time; almost 0.9% belongs to the top ten. Specimen: alloreactive CD4+ T cells from a mixed lymphocyte reaction culture, collected before intestinal transplant. Subset given: CFSE-low proliferating T cells sorted from roughly six-day pre-transplant mixed lymphocyte reaction (GvH or HvG direction). The TCR originated in a human patient who received an intestinal transplant. The V gene is TRBV7-9, the J gene TRBJ2-1; possibly TRBD2 for D (6 bases). The CDR3 DNA sequence: TGTGCCAGCAGCGCGGGACTCCACAATGAGCAGTTCTTC. Encoded protein: CASSAGLHNEQFF.